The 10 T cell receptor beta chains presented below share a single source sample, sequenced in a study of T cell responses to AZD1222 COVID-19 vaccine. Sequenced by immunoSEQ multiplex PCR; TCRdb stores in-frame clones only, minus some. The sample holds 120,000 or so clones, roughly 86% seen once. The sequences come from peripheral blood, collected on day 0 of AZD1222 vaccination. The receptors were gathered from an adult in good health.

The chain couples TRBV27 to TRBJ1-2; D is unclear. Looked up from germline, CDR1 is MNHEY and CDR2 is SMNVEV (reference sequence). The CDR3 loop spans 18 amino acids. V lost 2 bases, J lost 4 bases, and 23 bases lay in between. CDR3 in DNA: TGTGCCAGCAGTTTAGTCGGCTTGGTGGGTCGCGGGATCTATGGCTACACCTTC. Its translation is CASSLVGLVGRGIYGYTF.

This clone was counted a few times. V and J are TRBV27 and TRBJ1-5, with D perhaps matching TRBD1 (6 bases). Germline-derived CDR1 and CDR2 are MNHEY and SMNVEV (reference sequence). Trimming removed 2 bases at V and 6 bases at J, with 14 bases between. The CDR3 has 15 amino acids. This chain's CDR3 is CASSLRWGLGQPQHF. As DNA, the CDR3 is TGTGCCAGCAGTTTAAGGTGGGGGCTCGGTCAGCCCCAGCATTTT.

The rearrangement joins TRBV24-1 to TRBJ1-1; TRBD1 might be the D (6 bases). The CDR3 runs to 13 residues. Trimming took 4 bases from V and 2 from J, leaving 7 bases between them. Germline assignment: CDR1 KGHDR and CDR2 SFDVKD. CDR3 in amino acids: CATSDRGNTEAFF. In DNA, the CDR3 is TGTGCCACCAGTGACAGGGGTAACACTGAAGCTTTCTTT.

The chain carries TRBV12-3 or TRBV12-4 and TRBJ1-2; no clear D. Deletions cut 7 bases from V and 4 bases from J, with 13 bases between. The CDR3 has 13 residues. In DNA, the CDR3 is TGTGCCAGCACCTTACCCCGTTCCTATGGCTACACCTTC. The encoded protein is CASTLPRSYGYTF.

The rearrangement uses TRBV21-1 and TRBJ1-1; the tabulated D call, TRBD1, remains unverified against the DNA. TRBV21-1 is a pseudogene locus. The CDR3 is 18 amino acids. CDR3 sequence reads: CASSKEGTGGFPLLKAFF. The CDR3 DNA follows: TGTGCCAGCAGCAAAGAGGGGACAGGGGGTTTCCCCTTGCTGAAAGCTTTCTTT.

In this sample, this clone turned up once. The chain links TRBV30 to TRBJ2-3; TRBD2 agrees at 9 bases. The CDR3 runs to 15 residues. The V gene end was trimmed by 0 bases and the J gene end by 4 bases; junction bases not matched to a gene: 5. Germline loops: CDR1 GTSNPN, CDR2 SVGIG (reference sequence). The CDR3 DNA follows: TGTGCCTGGAGTGTACGCGGGGGGGTCGCAGATACGCAGTATTTT. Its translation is CAWSVRGGVADTQYF.

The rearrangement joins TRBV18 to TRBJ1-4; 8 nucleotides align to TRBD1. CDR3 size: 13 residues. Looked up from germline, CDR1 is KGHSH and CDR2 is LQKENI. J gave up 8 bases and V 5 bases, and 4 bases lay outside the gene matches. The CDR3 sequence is CASSKDREEKLFF. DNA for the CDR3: TGTGCCAGCTCAAAGGACAGGGAAGAAAAACTGTTTTTT.

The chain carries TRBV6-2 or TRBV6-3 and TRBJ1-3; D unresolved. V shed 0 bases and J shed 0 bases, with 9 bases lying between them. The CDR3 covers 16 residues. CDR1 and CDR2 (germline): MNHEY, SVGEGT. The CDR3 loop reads CASSYSQEFSGNTIYF. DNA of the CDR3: TGTGCCAGCAGTTACTCTCAGGAGTTCTCTGGAAACACCATATATTTT.

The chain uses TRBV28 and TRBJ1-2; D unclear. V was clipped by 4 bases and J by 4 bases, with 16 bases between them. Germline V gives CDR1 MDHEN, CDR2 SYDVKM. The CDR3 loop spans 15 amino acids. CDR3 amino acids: CASSYPAATSYGYTF. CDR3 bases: TGTGCCAGCAGTTACCCGGCGGCGACCTCCTATGGCTACACCTTC.

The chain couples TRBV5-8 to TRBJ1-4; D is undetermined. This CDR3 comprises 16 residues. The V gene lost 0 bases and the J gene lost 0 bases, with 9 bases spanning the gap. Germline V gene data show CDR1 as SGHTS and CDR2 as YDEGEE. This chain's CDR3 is CASSLAVGATNEKLFF. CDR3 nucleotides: TGTGCCAGCAGCTTGGCCGTAGGTGCAACTAATGAAAAACTGTTTTTT. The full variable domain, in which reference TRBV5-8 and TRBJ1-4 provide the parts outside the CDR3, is EAGVTQSPTHLIKTRGQQATLRCSPISGHTSVYWYQQALGLGLQFLLWYDEGEERNRGNFPPRFSGRQFPNYSSELNVNALELEDSALYLCASSLAVGATNEKLFFGSGTQLSVL.